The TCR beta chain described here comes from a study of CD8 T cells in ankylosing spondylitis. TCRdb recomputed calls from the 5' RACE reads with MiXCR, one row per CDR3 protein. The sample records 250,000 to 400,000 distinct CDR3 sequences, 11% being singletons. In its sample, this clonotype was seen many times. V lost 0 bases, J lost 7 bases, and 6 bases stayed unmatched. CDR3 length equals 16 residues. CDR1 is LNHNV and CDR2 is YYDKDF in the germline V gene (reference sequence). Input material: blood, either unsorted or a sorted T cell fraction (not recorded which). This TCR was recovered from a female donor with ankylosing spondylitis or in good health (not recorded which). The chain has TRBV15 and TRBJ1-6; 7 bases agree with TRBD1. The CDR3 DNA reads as TGTGCCACCAGCAGAGATTTGGTACAGGGGAATTCACCCCTCCACTTT. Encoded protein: CATSRDLVQGNSPLHF.